Listed below are T cell receptor beta chains from one sample, sequenced in a study of graft-versus-host responses after intestinal transplantation. Measured with immunoSEQ multiplex PCR; TCRdb has only the in-frame clones, and not every one. This table holds 30,000 to 45,000 clones, 80% to 85% found once. The sequencing here drew on PBMCs, taken less than 1,400 days after transplant. The receptors shown here come from a human patient who received an intestinal transplant, so some T cells may come from the graft donor. Each CDR3 is given without its conserved first and last residue.

V gene: TRBV28
J gene: TRBJ1-6
CDR3 protein: ASSSTGATYNSPLH

V gene: TRBV28
J gene: TRBJ2-1
CDR3 protein: ASSLYGRREGQF

V gene: TRBV4-1
J gene: TRBJ2-2
CDR3 protein: ASSQEVWREDARELF

V gene: TRBV6-4
J gene: TRBJ2-3
CDR3 protein: ASSELGLAPTDTQY

V gene: TRBV7-9
J gene: TRBJ2-2
CDR3 protein: ASSDTGWSVNGELF

V gene: TRBV5-3
J gene: TRBJ2-5
CDR3 protein: ASSLMAPGETQY

V gene: TRBV28
J gene: TRBJ1-2
CDR3 protein: ASSSAGNYGYT

V gene: TRBV6-1
J gene: TRBJ2-3
CDR3 protein: ASSEVTGGPDTQY

V gene: TRBV6-1
J gene: TRBJ2-2
CDR3 protein: ASSETGQNTGELF

V gene: TRBV26
J gene: TRBJ1-1
CDR3 protein: ASSRAVEAF

V gene: TRBV25-1
J gene: TRBJ2-1
CDR3 protein: ASQSSGGGSSYNEQF

V gene: TRBV28
J gene: TRBJ2-1
CDR3 protein: ATTRSGTAYNEQF

V gene: TRBV6-5
J gene: TRBJ2-3
CDR3 protein: ASSYSNRGPTDTQY

V gene: TRBV4-1
J gene: TRBJ1-1
CDR3 protein: ASSKRLTVNTEAF

V gene: TRBV25-1
J gene: TRBJ2-1
CDR3 protein: ASRDTLGGAYNEQF

V gene: TRBV19
J gene: TRBJ1-5
CDR3 protein: ASSPIGQQNQPQH

V gene: TRBV18
J gene: TRBJ2-5
CDR3 protein: ASSRGGEETQY

V gene: TRBV5-5
J gene: TRBJ2-5
CDR3 protein: ASSLRFVYRGEETQY

V gene: TRBV6-1
J gene: TRBJ1-2
CDR3 protein: ASSQSGLYGYT

V gene: TRBV27
J gene: TRBJ1-4
CDR3 protein: ASRLGAATNEKLF

V gene: TRBV4-1
J gene: TRBJ2-1
CDR3 protein: ASSQRLAGSSYNEQF

V gene: TRBV7-7
J gene: TRBJ2-7
CDR3 protein: AIGALGQGNYEQY

V gene: TRBV29-1
J gene: TRBJ2-7
CDR3 protein: SVGQRGGTYEQY

V gene: TRBV5-1
J gene: TRBJ2-5
CDR3 protein: ASSPTGTSLQETQY

V gene: TRBV27
J gene: TRBJ1-2
CDR3 protein: ASSSHVGLNYGYT

V gene: TRBV11-2
J gene: TRBJ1-6
CDR3 protein: ASSLAPGHYNSPLH

V gene: TRBV15
J gene: TRBJ2-7
CDR3 protein: ATSRVQGGDHEQY